The present T cell receptor beta chain was sequenced within a study of blood T cell repertoires in COVID-19. CDR1 is KGHDR, CDR2 SFDVKD, per germline. V was trimmed by 3 bases and J by 2 bases, leaving 13 bases between them. The CDR3 length is 16 residues. How the authors handled the data: Amplifying reference gene primers gave estimates of nucleated cell counts. The repertoire was sequenced with immunoSEQ multiplex PCR; TCRdb's copy has only in-frame clones and lacks some. That table is the source of V, J and clone size, and D and trimming were worked out from the DNA. The sample records some 320,000 clones, around 85% being singletons.

The rearrangement links TRBV24-1 to TRBJ1-5; unclear D gene. The sequencing sample was made of peripheral blood. The sequence was collected from a human donor in a cohort sampled during active COVID-19. The CDR3 loop is CATSDHGNRGNQPQHF. As DNA, the CDR3 is TGTGCCACCAGTGATCACGGTAATCGGGGCAATCAGCCCCAGCATTTT.